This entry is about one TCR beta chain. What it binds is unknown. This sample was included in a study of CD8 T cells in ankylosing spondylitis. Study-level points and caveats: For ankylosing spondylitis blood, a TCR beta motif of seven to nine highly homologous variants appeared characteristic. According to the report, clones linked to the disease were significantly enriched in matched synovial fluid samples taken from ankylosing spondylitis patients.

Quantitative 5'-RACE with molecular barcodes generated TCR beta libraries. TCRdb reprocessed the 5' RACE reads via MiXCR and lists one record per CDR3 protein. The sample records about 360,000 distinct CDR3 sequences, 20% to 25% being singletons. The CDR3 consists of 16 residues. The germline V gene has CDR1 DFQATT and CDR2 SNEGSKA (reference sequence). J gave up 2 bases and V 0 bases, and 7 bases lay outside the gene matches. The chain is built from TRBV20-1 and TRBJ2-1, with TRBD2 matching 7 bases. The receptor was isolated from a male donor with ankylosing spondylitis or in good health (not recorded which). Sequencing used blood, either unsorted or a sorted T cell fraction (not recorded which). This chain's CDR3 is CSARDQAGITYNEQFF. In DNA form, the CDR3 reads TGCAGTGCTAGAGACCAAGCGGGAATCACCTACAATGAGCAGTTCTTC.